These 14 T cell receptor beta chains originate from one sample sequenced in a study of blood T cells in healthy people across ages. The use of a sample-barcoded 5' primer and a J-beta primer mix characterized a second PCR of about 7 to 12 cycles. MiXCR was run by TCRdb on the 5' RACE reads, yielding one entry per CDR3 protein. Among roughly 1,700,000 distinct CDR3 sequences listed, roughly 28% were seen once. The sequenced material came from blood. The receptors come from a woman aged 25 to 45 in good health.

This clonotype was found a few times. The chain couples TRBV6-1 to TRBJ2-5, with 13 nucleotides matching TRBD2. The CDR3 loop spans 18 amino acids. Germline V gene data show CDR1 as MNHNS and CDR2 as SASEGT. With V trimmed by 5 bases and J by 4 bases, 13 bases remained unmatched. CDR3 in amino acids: CASSPGTSGVIPGETQYF. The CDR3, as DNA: TGTGCCAGCAGTCCCGGGACTAGCGGGGTGATACCAGGAGAGACCCAGTACTTC.

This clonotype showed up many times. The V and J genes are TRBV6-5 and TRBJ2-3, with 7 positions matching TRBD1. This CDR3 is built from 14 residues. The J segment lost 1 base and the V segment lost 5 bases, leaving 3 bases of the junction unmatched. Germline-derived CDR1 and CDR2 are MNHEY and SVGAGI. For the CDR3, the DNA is TGTGCCAGCAGTCGACAGGGTCGCACAGATACGCAGTATTTT. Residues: CASSRQGRTDTQYF.

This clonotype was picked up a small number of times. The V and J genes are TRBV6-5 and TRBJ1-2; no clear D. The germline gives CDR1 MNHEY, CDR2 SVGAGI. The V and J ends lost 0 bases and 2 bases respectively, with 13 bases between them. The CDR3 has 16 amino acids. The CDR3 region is CASSYSPDRENYGYTF. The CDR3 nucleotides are TGTGCCAGCAGTTACTCTCCCGATCGAGAGAACTATGGCTACACCTTC.

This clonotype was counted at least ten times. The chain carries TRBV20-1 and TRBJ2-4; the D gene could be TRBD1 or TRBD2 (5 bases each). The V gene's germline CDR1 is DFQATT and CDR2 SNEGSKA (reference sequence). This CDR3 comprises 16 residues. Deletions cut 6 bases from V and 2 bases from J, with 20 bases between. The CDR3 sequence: CSAPGLFGATKNIQYF. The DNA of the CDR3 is TGCAGTGCCCCGGGGCTCTTCGGAGCGACCAAAAACATTCAGTACTTC.

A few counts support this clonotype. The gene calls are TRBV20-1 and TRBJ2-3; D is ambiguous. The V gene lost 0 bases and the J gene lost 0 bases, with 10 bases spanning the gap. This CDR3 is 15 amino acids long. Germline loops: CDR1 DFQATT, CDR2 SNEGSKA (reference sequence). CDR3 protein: CSARDRQRSTDTQYF. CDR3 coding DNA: TGCAGTGCTAGAGACCGGCAGCGTAGCACAGATACGCAGTATTTT.

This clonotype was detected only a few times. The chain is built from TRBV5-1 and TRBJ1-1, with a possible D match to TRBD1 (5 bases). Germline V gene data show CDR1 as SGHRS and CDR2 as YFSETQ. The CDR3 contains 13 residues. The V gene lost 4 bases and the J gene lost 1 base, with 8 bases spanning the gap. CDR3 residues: CASSVTENTEAFF. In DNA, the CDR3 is TGCGCCAGCAGCGTGACAGAGAACACTGAAGCTTTCTTT.

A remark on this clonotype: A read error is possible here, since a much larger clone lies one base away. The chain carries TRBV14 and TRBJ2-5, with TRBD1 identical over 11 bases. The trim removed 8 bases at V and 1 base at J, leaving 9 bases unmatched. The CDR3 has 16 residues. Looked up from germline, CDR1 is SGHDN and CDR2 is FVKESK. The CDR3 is CASGVRDRGSQETQYF. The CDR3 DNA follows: TGTGCCAGCGGCGTCCGGGACAGGGGGTCCCAAGAGACCCAGTACTTC.

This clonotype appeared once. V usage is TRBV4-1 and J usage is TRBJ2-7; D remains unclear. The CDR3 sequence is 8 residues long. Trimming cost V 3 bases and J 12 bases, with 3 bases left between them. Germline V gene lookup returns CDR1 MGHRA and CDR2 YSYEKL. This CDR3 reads CASSQGYF. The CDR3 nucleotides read TGCGCCAGCAGCCAGGGGTACTTC.

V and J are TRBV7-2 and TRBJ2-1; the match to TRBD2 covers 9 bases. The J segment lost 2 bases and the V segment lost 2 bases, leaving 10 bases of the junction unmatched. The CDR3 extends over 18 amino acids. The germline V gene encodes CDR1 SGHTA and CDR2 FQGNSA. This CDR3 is CASSLYIGQREAYNEQFF. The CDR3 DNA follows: TGTGCCAGCAGCTTATATATTGGGCAGCGGGAGGCCTACAATGAGCAGTTCTTC. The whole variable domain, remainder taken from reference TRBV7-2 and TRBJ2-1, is GAGVSQSPSNKVTEKGKDVELRCDPISGHTALYWYRQSLGQGLEFLIYFQGNSAPDKSGLPSDRFSAERTGGSVSTLTIQRTQQEDSAVYLCASSLYIGQREAYNEQFFGPGTRLTVL.

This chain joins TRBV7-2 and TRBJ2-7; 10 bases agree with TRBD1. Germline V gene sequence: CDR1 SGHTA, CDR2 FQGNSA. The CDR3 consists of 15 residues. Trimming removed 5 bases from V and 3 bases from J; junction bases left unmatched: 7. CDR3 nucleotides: TGTGCCAGCAGCGGAGGGACAGGGGAGCTCTACGAGCAGTACTTC. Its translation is CASSGGTGELYEQYF.

CDR3 coding DNA: TGTGCCAGCAGCTTGGGCACAAACTATTACAATGAGCAGTTCTTC. Its protein is CASSLGTNYYNEQFF. The V gene is TRBV5-6, the J gene TRBJ2-1; D not certain. From germline, CDR1 is SGHDT and CDR2 YYEEEE. Trimming cost V 0 bases and J 4 bases, with 11 bases left between them. CDR3 length equals 15 residues.

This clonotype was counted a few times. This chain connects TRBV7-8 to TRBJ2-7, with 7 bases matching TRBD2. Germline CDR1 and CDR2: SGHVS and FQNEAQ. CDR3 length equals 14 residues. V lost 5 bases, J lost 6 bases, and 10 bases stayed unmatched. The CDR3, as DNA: TGTGCCAGCAGCAACCGGGACTACTCCCTCGAGCAGTACTTC. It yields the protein CASSNRDYSLEQYF.

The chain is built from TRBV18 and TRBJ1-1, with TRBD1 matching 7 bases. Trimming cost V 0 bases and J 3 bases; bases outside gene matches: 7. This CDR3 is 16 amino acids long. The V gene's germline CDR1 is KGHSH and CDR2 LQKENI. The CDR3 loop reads CASSPPTGLPDTEAFF. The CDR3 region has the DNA TGTGCCAGCTCACCACCGACAGGGTTACCTGACACTGAAGCTTTCTTT.

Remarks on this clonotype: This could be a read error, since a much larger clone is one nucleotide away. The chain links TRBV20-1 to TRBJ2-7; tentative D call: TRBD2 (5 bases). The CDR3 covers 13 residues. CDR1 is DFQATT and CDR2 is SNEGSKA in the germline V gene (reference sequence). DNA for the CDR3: TGCAGAGCTAACACCGGGAATCTCTACGAGCAGTACTTC. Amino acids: CRANTGNLYEQYF.